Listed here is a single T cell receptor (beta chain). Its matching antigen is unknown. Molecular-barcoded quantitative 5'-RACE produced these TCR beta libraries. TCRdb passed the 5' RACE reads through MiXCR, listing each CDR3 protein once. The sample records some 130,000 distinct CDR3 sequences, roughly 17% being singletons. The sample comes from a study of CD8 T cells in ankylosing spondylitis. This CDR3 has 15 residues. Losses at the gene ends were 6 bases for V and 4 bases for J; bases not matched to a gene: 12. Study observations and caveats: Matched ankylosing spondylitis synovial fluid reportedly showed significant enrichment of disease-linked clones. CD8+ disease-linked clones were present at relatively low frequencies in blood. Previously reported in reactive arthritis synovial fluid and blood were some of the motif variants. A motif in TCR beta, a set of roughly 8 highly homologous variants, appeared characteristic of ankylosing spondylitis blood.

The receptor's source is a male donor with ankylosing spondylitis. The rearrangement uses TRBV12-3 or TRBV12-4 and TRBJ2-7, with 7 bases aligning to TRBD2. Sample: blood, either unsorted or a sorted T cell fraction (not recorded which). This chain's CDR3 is CASSPITSDRYEQYF. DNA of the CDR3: TGTGCCAGCAGCCCGATTACTAGCGATCGGTACGAGCAGTACTTC.